This T cell receptor (beta chain) was observed in a study of human T cells and chemical hapten exposure. This clonotype has ten or more counts. The library attached unique molecular identifiers to individual cDNA molecules. Per the study methods: Samples held a median of around 96,000 TCRs, range 23,224–690,600. One entry per CDR3 protein, called by TCRdb with MiXCR from the RACE reads. TCRdb, not the authors, supplied the V and J calls. The data show about 39,000 distinct CDR3 sequences, roughly 13% seen once. Stated time point: patch test 3, about 24 weeks after DPC sensitization. The treatment was: therapeutic diphenylcyclopropenone sensitization with weekly scalp DPC. Whole blood that had not been fractionated was the source of extracted total RNA. Between the trimmed V and J ends, which lost 4 bases and 0 bases, there was a span of 11 bases. In germline, CDR1 is SQVTM, CDR2 ANQGSEA. The CDR3 runs 14 residues.

The J gene is TRBJ2-3, the V gene TRBV29-1, with D possibly being TRBD1 (6 bases). The sequence came from a woman in her 40s with alopecia areata. Some clones in this sample may be carry-over from other donors' samples. The material sequenced was whole blood, taken in connection with sensitization to the hapten diphenylcyclopropenone (DPC). The CDR3 DNA follows: TGCAGCGTTGCCCAGGGGATAAGCACAGATACGCAGTATTTT. Translating gives CSVAQGISTDTQYF.